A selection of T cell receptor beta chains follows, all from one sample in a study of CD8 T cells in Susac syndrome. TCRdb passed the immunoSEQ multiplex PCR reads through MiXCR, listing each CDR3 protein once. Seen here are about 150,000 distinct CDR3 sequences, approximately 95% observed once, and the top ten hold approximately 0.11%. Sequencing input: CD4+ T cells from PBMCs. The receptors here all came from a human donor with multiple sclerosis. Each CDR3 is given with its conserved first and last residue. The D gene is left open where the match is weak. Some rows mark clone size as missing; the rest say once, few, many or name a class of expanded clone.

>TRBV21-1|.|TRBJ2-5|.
CASSRAGGFQETQYF
TGTGCCAGCAGCAGAGCGGGCGGGTTCCAAGAGACCCAGTACTTC
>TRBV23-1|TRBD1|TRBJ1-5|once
CASSQCDRGTLGQPQHF
TGCGCCAGCAGTCAATGCGACAGGGGCACCCTGGGGCAGCCCCAGCATTTT
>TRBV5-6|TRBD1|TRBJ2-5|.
CASSRGPGQGPETQYF
TGTGCCAGCAGCCGTGGACCGGGACAGGGCCCAGAGACCCAGTACTTC
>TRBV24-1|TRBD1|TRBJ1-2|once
CATSEGDRRTGSGYTF
TGTGCCACCAGTGAGGGAGATAGGAGGACAGGGAGCGGCTACACCTTC
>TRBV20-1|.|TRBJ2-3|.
CSGPRESTDTQYF
TGCAGTGGACCTAGGGAATCCACAGATACGCAGTATTTT
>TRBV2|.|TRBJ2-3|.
CASSEQRVSTDTQYF
TGTGCCAGCAGTGAACAGAGGGTTAGCACAGATACGCAGTATTTT
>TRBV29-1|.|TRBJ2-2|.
CSVGRGLGAGELFF
TGCAGCGTTGGAAGAGGGCTGGGGGCCGGGGAGCTGTTTTTT
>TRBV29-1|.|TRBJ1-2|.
CSVEDFGSTRRPLYGYTF
TGCAGCGTTGAAGATTTTGGCAGCACCCGCCGTCCTCTTTATGGCTACACCTTC
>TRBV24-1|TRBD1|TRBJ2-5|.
CATSDLSRGPETQYF
TGTGCCACCAGTGATTTGAGCAGGGGGCCTGAGACCCAGTACTTC
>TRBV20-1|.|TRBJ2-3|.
CSARLWDSTDTQYF
TGCAGTGCTAGACTGTGGGATAGCACAGATACGCAGTATTTT
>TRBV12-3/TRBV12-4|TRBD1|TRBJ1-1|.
CASSSQTGASTEAFF
TGTGCCAGCAGTTCGCAGACAGGGGCGAGCACTGAAGCTTTCTTT
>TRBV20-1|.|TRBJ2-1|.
CSAAKTTGYNEQFF
TGCAGTGCCGCAAAGACTACAGGTTACAATGAGCAGTTCTTC
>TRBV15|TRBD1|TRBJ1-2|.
CATSRAGQGNYGYTF
TGTGCCACCAGCAGGGCCGGACAGGGGAACTATGGCTACACCTTC
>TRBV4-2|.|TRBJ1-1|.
CASSRLGREPEAFF
TGTGCCAGCAGCCGTTTAGGCCGCGAGCCTGAAGCTTTCTTT
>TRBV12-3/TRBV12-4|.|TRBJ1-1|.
CASSLKVNTEAFF
TGTGCCAGCAGTTTGAAAGTGAACACTGAAGCTTTCTTT
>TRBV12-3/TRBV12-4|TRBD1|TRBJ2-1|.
CASSLQGVGDEQFF
TGTGCCAGCAGTCTTCAGGGGGTAGGGGATGAGCAGTTCTTC
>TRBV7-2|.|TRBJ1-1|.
CASSLATGSSTEAFF
TGTGCCAGCAGCTTAGCGACAGGATCCTCCACTGAAGCTTTCTTT
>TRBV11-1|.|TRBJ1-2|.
CASSSDRGNYGYTF
TGTGCCAGCAGCTCGGACAGAGGGAACTATGGCTACACCTTC
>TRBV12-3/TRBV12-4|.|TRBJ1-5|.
CASTQGHQPQHF
TGTGCCAGCACCCAGGGCCATCAGCCCCAGCATTTT
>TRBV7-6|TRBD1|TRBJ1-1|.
CASSTGQGVNTEAFF
TGTGCCAGCAGCACCGGACAGGGGGTGAACACTGAAGCTTTCTTT
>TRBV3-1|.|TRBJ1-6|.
CASSRTTGNNSPLHF
TGTGCCAGCAGCCGCACTACAGGGAACAATTCACCCCTCCACTTT
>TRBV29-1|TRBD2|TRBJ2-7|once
CSVGRTSGSYEQYF
TGCAGCGTGGGAAGGACTAGCGGTAGCTACGAGCAGTACTTC
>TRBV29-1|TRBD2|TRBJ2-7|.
CSVGLWLAGGRLQTYEQYF
TGCAGCGTTGGCCTTTGGCTAGCGGGGGGCAGGCTCCAAACCTACGAGCAGTACTTC
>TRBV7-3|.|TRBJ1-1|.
CASSYGQNTEAFF
TGTGCCAGCAGCTACGGACAAAACACTGAAGCTTTCTTT
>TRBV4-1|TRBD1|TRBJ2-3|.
CASSPNTPGQGSSDTQYF
TGCGCCAGCAGCCCCAACACCCCGGGACAGGGGTCGTCAGATACGCAGTATTTT
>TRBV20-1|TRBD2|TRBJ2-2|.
CSARVRGGPNTGELFF
TGCAGTGCTAGGGTTCGGGGGGGCCCGAACACCGGGGAGCTGTTTTTT
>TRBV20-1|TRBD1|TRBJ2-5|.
CSATTLGTGWETQYF
TGCAGTGCTACCACACTCGGGACAGGGTGGGAGACCCAGTACTTC
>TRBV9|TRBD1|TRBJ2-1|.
CASSVEGQTNNEQFF
TGTGCCAGCAGCGTAGAGGGACAGACCAACAATGAGCAGTTCTTC
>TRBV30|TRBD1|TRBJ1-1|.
CAWSKLTGLMNTEAFF
TGTGCCTGGAGCAAACTGACAGGGCTTATGAACACTGAAGCTTTCTTT
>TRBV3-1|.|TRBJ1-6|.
CASSQDAHKINSPLHF
TGTGCCAGCAGCCAAGATGCGCACAAGATTAATTCACCCCTCCACTTT
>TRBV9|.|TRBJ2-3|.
CASEEVISTDTQYF
TGTGCCAGCGAGGAGGTTATTAGCACAGATACGCAGTATTTT
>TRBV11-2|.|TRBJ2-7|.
CASSLGRQASGYF
TGTGCCAGCAGCTTAGGACGACAGGCGTCGGGGTACTTC
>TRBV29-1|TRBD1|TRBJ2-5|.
CSALTGAIGETQYF
TGCAGCGCTCTGACAGGGGCTATCGGAGAGACCCAGTACTTC
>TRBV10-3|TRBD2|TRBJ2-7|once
CAISGTSGSPEQYF
TGTGCCATCAGTGGGACTAGCGGGAGTCCCGAGCAGTACTTC
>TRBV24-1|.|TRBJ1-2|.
CATSQGGGYTF
TGTGCCACCAGTCAGGGTGGTGGCTACACCTTC
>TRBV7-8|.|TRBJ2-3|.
CASSLIRANTQYF
TGTGCCAGCAGCTTAATACGAGCAAATACGCAGTATTTT
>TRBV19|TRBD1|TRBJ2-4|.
CASSTPDRAKNIQYF
TGTGCCAGTAGTACCCCGGACAGGGCCAAAAACATTCAGTACTTC
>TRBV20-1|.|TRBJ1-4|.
CSADSGGGREKLFF
TGCAGTGCCGATTCCGGGGGGGGCCGCGAGAAACTGTTTTTT
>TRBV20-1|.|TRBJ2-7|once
CSATTSTEQYF
TGCAGTGCCACGACTAGTACCGAGCAGTACTTC
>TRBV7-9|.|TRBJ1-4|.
CASSLGGATEKLFF
TGTGCCAGCAGCTTGGGTGGGGCTACTGAAAAACTGTTTTTT
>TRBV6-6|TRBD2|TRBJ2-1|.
CASIRGASGSHEQFF
TGTGCCAGCATTAGGGGGGCTAGCGGGAGCCATGAGCAGTTCTTC
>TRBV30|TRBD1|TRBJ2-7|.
CAWGLHDRGEQYF
TGTGCCTGGGGTCTCCATGACAGGGGCGAGCAGTACTTC
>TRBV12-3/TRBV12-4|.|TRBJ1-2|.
CASSSAAVTANYGYTF
TGTGCCAGCAGTTCGGCGGCAGTGACAGCCAACTATGGCTACACCTTC
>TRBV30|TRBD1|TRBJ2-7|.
CAWSGGQGDSYEQYF
TGTGCCTGGAGTGGGGGACAGGGCGACTCCTACGAGCAGTACTTC
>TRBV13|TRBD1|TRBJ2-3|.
CASSLGTGGADTQYF
TGTGCCAGCAGCTTAGGGACAGGGGGCGCAGATACGCAGTATTTT
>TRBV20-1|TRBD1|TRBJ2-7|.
CSANPRGRPTSGPYF
TGCAGTGCTAACCCCAGGGGGCGTCCTACGAGCGGTCCCTACTTC
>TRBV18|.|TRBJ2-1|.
CASSPKAGGNEQFF
TGTGCCAGCTCACCGAAGGCAGGGGGGAATGAGCAGTTCTTC
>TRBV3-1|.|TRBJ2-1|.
CASSQQPLGLGEQFF
TGTGCCAGCAGCCAACAACCTCTGGGCCTAGGGGAGCAGTTCTTC
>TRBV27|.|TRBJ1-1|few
CASSLRGTEAFF
TGTGCCAGCAGTTTACGGGGCACTGAAGCTTTCTTT
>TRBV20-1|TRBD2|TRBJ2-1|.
CSAIGHTAGAREQFF
TGCAGTGCTATAGGCCACACAGCGGGAGCCAGGGAGCAGTTCTTC